The sequence of this T cell receptor (beta chain) was determined in a study of T cells after yellow fever vaccination. This clonotype was counted a few times. A single record per CDR3 protein comes from TCRdb applying MiXCR to the 5' RACE reads. The sample gives 100,000 to 150,000 distinct CDR3 sequences, 7.5% to 10% of which show up once; less than 40% is in the top ten. Sequencing used CD8+ T cells sorted from PBMCs, obtained on the day of the yellow fever booster vaccination. The sequence came from a young man who received the YFV17D yellow fever vaccine.

CDR3 DNA: TGTGCCAGCAGCGTAGATTACAGAGGAGAGACCCAGTACTTC. Residues: CASSVDYRGETQYF. The chain combines TRBV9 with TRBJ2-5; no clear D gene. V lost 0 bases and J lost 4, with 10 bases in between. The germline CDR1 and CDR2 sequences are SGDLS and YYNGEE. The CDR3 has 14 amino acids. The full variable domain, with the rest looked up from reference TRBV9 and TRBJ2-5, is DSGVTQTPKHLITATGQRVTLRCSPRSGDLSVYWYQQSLDQGLQFLIQYYNGEERAKGNILERFSAQQFPDLHSELNLSSLELGDSALYFCASSVDYRGETQYFGPGTRLLVL.